The text below deals with one T cell receptor (beta chain). Its antigen is not identified. Coculturing was carried out on the mixed lymphocyte reaction cells. It lasted under seven days and was done at 37°C. CDR1 and CDR2 (germline): MNHEY, SMNVEV (reference sequence). V lost 6 bases and J lost 2; bases outside the gene matches: 9. There are 15 residues in the CDR3. This entry is derived from a study of siplizumab effects on memory and regulatory T cells. Study-wide findings and caveats: The drug siplizumab significantly decreased the alloreactive sequences that could be traced to unstimulated CD4+ memory cells.

Assayed TCR templates numbered some 9.3 x 10^4 for each sample. Method: immunoSEQ multiplex PCR; TCRdb's copy keeps in-frame clones and lacks some. This sample has 9,500 to 15,000 clones, with around half found just once. The chain employs TRBV27 and TRBJ2-7, with 8 bases lining up with TRBD2. The sample consisted of CFSE-low (dividing) CD8+ T cells sorted from an allogeneic mixed lymphocyte reaction. The receptor comes from a human donor in good health; the cells came from an allogeneic mixed lymphocyte reaction. Some clones in this sample may be carry-over from other donors' samples. CDR3 loop: CASSPFPGLAYEQYF. DNA for the CDR3: TGTGCCAGCAGCCCATTCCCGGGACTAGCCTACGAGCAGTACTTC.